This passage covers 32 T cell receptor beta chains from one sample sequenced in a study of metastatic and nonmetastatic thyroid tumors. TCRdb reanalyzed the PCR reads via MiXCR. The sample includes fewer than 15,000 clones, approximately 33% of them seen just once. No patient received treatment before thyroid surgery. The specimen sequenced was tumor tissue. The source is a male donor with papillary thyroid cancer or a benign thyroid nodule (not recorded which). Some clones in this sample may be carry-over from other donors' samples.

This clone was observed a handful of times. The genes are TRBV19 and TRBJ1-1; tentative D call: TRBD1 (5 bases). The CDR3 is 13 residues long. The germline V and J ends were trimmed by 3 bases and 10 bases, with 15 bases remaining between them. Germline CDR1 and CDR2: LNHDA and SQIVND (reference sequence). Here the CDR3 reads CASSIREARGAFF. As DNA, the CDR3 is TGTGCCAGTAGTATCAGGGAGGCACGAGGAGCTTTCTTT.

This clone has just a few counts. V gene TRBV6-5 combines with J gene TRBJ2-1, with TRBD1 matching over 7 bases. The CDR3 runs 18 residues. The junction had 15 bases not matched to a gene; V was cut back by 5 bases and J by 2 bases. Per the germline V gene, CDR1 is MNHEY and CDR2 is SVGAGI. For the CDR3, the DNA is TGTGCCAGCAGTCCCCGACAGGGAAACGGGGTGGCCTACAATGAGCAGTTCTTC. It yields the protein CASSPRQGNGVAYNEQFF.

This clone ranks as medium-sized. V usage is TRBV6-2 or TRBV6-3 and J usage is TRBJ2-1; no reliable D call. Germline values: CDR1 MNHEY, CDR2 SVGEGT. The V and J ends lost 6 bases and 6 bases respectively, with 12 bases between them. The CDR3 runs 13 residues. The CDR3 loop is CASRRPSGNEQFF. As DNA, the CDR3 is TGTGCCAGCAGACGACCCTCAGGCAATGAGCAGTTCTTC.

The chain joins TRBV12-3 or TRBV12-4 to TRBJ1-2, with 8 nucleotides matching TRBD1. This CDR3 comprises 14 residues. Losses at the gene ends were 6 bases for V and 4 bases for J; bases not matched to a gene: 7. In nucleotides, the CDR3 is TGTGCCAGCAGCCAATCGCAGGGGGCCTATGGCTACACCTTC. It is translated as CASSQSQGAYGYTF.

This clone was found a few times. The CDR3 region is CASSIQAEQPQHF. The CDR3 DNA is TGTGCCAGTAGTATACAGGCGGAACAGCCCCAGCATTTT. The chain recombines TRBV19 with TRBJ1-5; unclear D gene. The CDR3 totals 13 residues. CDR1 is LNHDA, CDR2 SQIVND, per germline (reference sequence). The germline V and J ends were trimmed by 2 bases and 7 bases, with 9 bases remaining between them.

In this sample, this clone turned up many times. The V call is TRBV5-4, the J call TRBJ1-2; D is possibly TRBD1 (5 bases). The CDR3 is 14 residues long. V was shortened by 10 bases and J by 2 bases, with 18 bases between the two germline ends. Germline V gene sequence: CDR1 SGHNT, CDR2 YYREEE (reference sequence). DNA for the CDR3: TGTGCCTCCAGCCTCGGGGCCGTGAACTATGGCTACACCTTC. It codes for CASSLGAVNYGYTF.

V gene TRBV12-3 or TRBV12-4 combines with J gene TRBJ2-1; D ambiguous. This CDR3 contains 12 residues. Trimming removed 8 bases at V and 9 bases at J, with 14 bases between. CDR3: CASGMVNSEQFF. CDR3 nucleotides: TGTGCCAGCGGGATGGTGAACTCTGAGCAGTTCTTC.

This clone has at least ten counts. Relative to the germline gene, one junction end is altered; a read error may explain this. The same CDR3 can be traced to other DNA sequences in this sample. J is TRBJ1-2 and V is TRBV19; tentatively, D is TRBD1 (6 bases). Looked up from germline, CDR1 is LNHDA and CDR2 is SQIVND (reference sequence). This CDR3 comprises 12 residues. Written as DNA, the CDR3 is TGTGCCACCGGGACAAGGAACTACGGCTACACCTTC. It specifies CATGTRNYGYTF.

The rearrangement links TRBV11-1 to TRBJ1-2; perhaps TRBD1 as D (6 bases). CDR1 and CDR2 from the germline V gene are SGHAT and FQDESV (reference sequence). Trimming left V 3 bases short and J 7 bases short, with 24 bases between. This CDR3 comprises 17 residues. CDR3 nucleotides: TGTGCCAGCAGCTTGTCTTGGGCGACAGGTATTGTCTGTGGCTACACCTTC. Its translation: CASSLSWATGIVCGYTF.

This clone is deemed medium-sized. V gene TRBV6-1 combines with J gene TRBJ1-1; D not resolved. With 7 bases removed from V and 1 base from J, the gap between germline ends came to 16 bases. The germline V gene has CDR1 MNHNS and CDR2 SASEGT. The CDR3 is made up of 15 amino acids. CDR3 nucleotides: TGTGCCAGCAAGCGGAGGGAAGGGTCGAACACTGAAGCTTTCTTT. This gives the protein CASKRREGSNTEAFF.

This clone was observed many times. V and J are TRBV11-2 and TRBJ1-1, with D possibly being TRBD1 (6 bases). V was trimmed by 5 bases and J by 1 base, leaving 11 bases between them. Germline V lookup: CDR1 SGHAT, CDR2 FQNNGV. This CDR3 is 14 amino acids long. This chain's CDR3 is CASSHRATNTEAFF. DNA of the CDR3: TGTGCCAGCAGCCACAGGGCTACGAACACTGAAGCTTTCTTT.

The rearrangement uses TRBV19 and TRBJ1-1; 9 bases line up with TRBD1. Germline V gives CDR1 LNHDA, CDR2 SQIVND (reference sequence). The CDR3 spans 15 residues. J was trimmed by 1 base and V by 5 bases; bases with no gene match: 5. The CDR3 DNA sequence: TGTGCCAGTAGTTCCGGGACAGGGACGAACACTGAAGCTTTCTTT. It yields the protein CASSSGTGTNTEAFF.

The chain is built from TRBV3-1 and TRBJ2-7; D is unclear. The CDR3 has 12 amino acids. Per the germline V gene, CDR1 is LGHDT and CDR2 is YNNKEL (reference sequence). The ends were cut back, 3 bases at V and 7 bases at J, with 10 bases in the middle. CDR3 DNA: TGTGCCAGCAGCCAGTTGGGCCTAGAGCAGTACTTC. Translated, it gives CASSQLGLEQYF.

This clone was seen a few times. V and J are TRBV27 and TRBJ1-2, with TRBD1 matching over 7 bases. Germline V gives CDR1 MNHEY, CDR2 SMNVEV (reference sequence). The CDR3 has 14 residues. Trimming cost V 0 bases and J 4 bases; bases outside gene matches: 2. DNA for the CDR3: TGTGCCAGCAGTTTATCGCAGGGGGGCTATGGCTACACCTTC. It codes for CASSLSQGGYGYTF.

Concerning this clone itself: This clone may be a read error of a much larger clone one base away. The chain couples TRBV5-4 to TRBJ1-3; D unclear. Germline CDR1 and CDR2: SGHNT and YYREEE (reference sequence). There are 14 residues in the CDR3. CDR3 protein: CASSLEGSGHTIYF. Here the CDR3 DNA reads TGTGCCAGCAGCTTGGAGGGCTCTGGACACACCATATATTTT.

As concerns this clone: One end of the junction varies from germline; a read error may be responsible. This chain connects TRBV20-1 to TRBJ1-2, with D hard to call. Germline V CDR1 and CDR2: DFQATT, SNEGSKA (reference sequence). The CDR3 contains 12 residues. The DNA for the CDR3 is TGCAGTGCTAGTAAGGCGCAACAAGGCTACTCCTTC. Protein product: CSASKAQQGYSF.

This clone was counted ten times or more. The rearrangement joins TRBV5-1 to TRBJ2-5; D is tentatively TRBD1 or TRBD2 (5 bases each). From germline, CDR1 is SGHRS and CDR2 YFSETQ. Trimming pared 4 bases from V and 5 bases from J, leaving 15 bases between. CDR3 length: 14 residues. In DNA form, the CDR3 reads TGCGCCAGCAGCCTCGGAGAGGGGTGGGAGACCCAGTACTTC. It yields the protein CASSLGEGWETQYF.

This clone was seen ten or more times. The rearrangement links TRBV27 to TRBJ1-1, with D unresolved. Per the germline V gene, CDR1 is MNHEY and CDR2 is SMNVEV (reference sequence). The CDR3 is 17 residues long. V lost 10 bases, J lost 4 bases, and 28 bases lay in between. The CDR3 coding sequence is TGTGCCACCCACCTCCCACGGCCCCTCCCCCTGGGCACTGAAGCTTTCTTT. Protein product: CATHLPRPLPLGTEAFF.

V gene TRBV6-2 or TRBV6-3 combines with J gene TRBJ2-1, with 9 bases identical to TRBD2. CDR3 length equals 13 residues. V trimming: 6 bases; J trimming: 15 bases; junction bases outside the gene matches: 12. Germline V CDR1 and CDR2: MNHEY, SVGEGT. For the CDR3, the DNA is TGTGCCAGCAGGAACGGGGGGACTAGCATTCCGTTCTTC. Protein product: CASRNGGTSIPFF.

To note about this clone: One end of the junction varies from germline; a read error may be responsible. The chain is built from TRBV6-9 and TRBJ2-6, with D unclear. From germline, CDR1 is MNHGY and CDR2 SVAAGI. The CDR3 runs 14 residues. The CDR3 spells CASSYSSVANFLTF. In DNA form, the CDR3 reads TGTGCCAGCAGTTACAGCTCTGTGGCCAACTTCCTGACTTTC.

The chain employs TRBV7-8 and TRBJ2-1; a weak D match, TRBD2 (7 bases). The CDR3 is made up of 13 amino acids. Between the trimmed V and J ends, which lost 6 bases and 12 bases, there was a span of 18 bases. The germline V gene has CDR1 SGHVS and CDR2 FQNEAQ. In DNA, the CDR3 is TGTGCCAGCAGTGGACTGGGGGGGCCCGGGCAGTTCTTC. It encodes CASSGLGGPGQFF.

The V and J genes are TRBV5-1 and TRBJ2-2; D uncertain. The V end was cut by 0 bases, the J end by 5 bases, with 11 bases between. Germline CDR1 SGHRS, CDR2 YFSETQ. There are 15 residues in the CDR3. The CDR3 coding sequence is TGCGCCAGCAGCTTGGTCCGGGCTGGAACCGGGGAGCTGTTTTTT. It specifies CASSLVRAGTGELFF. Supplemented by reference TRBV5-1 and TRBJ2-2, the full variable domain reads KAGVTQTPRYLIKTRGQQVTLSCSPISGHRSVSWYQQTPGQGLQFLFEYFSETQRNKGNFPGRFSGRQFSNSRSEMNVSTLELGDSALYLCASSLVRAGTGELFFGEGSRLTVL.

The chain has TRBV4-1 and TRBJ1-1; TRBD1 is a possible D gene (6 bases). V was clipped by 10 bases and J by 1 base, with 16 bases between them. The CDR3 consists of 14 residues. Germline lookup yields CDR1 MGHRA and CDR2 YSYEKL. The CDR3 spells CATRGTLRNTEAFF. CDR3 coding DNA: TGCGCCACCAGGGGTACCCTAAGGAACACTGAAGCTTTCTTT.

The chain combines TRBV2 with TRBJ2-3; D ambiguous. The germline V gene has CDR1 SNHLY and CDR2 FYNNEI. This CDR3 contains 12 residues. V lost 6 bases and J lost 1, with 5 bases in between. The CDR3 protein is CASRDGTDTQYF. The CDR3 DNA reads as TGTGCCAGCAGGGACGGCACAGATACGCAGTATTTT.

The V call is TRBV7-9, the J call TRBJ2-1, with TRBD2 identical over 9 bases. CDR3 length: 14 amino acids. Germline lookup yields CDR1 SEHNR and CDR2 FQNEAQ (reference sequence). V lost 3 bases and J lost 5; bases outside the gene matches: 2. The CDR3 sequence is CASSLTSGHNEQFF. CDR3 sequence (DNA): TGTGCCAGCAGCTTGACTAGCGGACACAATGAGCAGTTCTTC.

This clone was detected a few times. Different DNA sequences within this sample yield the same CDR3. This chain joins TRBV6-5 and TRBJ1-1, with 7 bases lining up with TRBD1. The CDR3 consists of 13 residues. With V trimmed by 3 bases and J by 5 bases, 3 bases remained unmatched. In germline, CDR1 is MNHEY, CDR2 SVGAGI. The CDR3 loop is CASSYSGGTEAFF. CDR3 sequence (DNA): TGTGCCAGCAGTTATTCAGGGGGGACTGAAGCTTTCTTT.

This clone qualifies as medium-sized. This rearrangement joins TRBV28 to TRBJ1-1; the D gene is possibly TRBD1 (5 bases). V dropped 11 bases and J dropped 5 bases, with 15 bases sitting between them. This CDR3 is 12 amino acids long. Germline V gene lookup returns CDR1 MDHEN and CDR2 SYDVKM. The CDR3 reads CAAVEGHTEAFF. Here the CDR3 DNA reads TGTGCCGCCGTTGAGGGGCATACTGAAGCTTTCTTT. The full variable domain, its missing parts supplied by reference TRBV28 and TRBJ1-1, is DVKVTQSSRYLVKRTGEKVFLECVQDMDHENMFWYRQDPGLGLRLIYFSYDVKMKEKGDIPEGYSVSREKKERFSLILESASTNQTSMYLCAAVEGHTEAFFGQGTRLTVV.

By frequency in the sample, this clone is medium-sized. The chain is built from TRBV2 and TRBJ2-1; 10 nucleotides agree with TRBD2. The CDR3 length is 15 residues. The V gene's germline CDR1 is SNHLY and CDR2 FYNNEI. The J segment lost 7 bases and the V segment lost 3 bases, leaving 6 bases of the junction unmatched. The CDR3 DNA sequence: TGTGCCAGCAGTGAGAGCGGGGGGGCTTTTAATGAGCAGTTCTTC. Protein: CASSESGGAFNEQFF. The whole variable domain, filled in from reference TRBV2 and TRBJ2-1, reads EPEVTQTPSHQVTQMGQEVILRCVPISNHLYFYWYRQILGQKVEFLVSFYNNEISEKSEIFDDQFSVERPDGSNFTLKIRSTKLEDSAMYFCASSESGGAFNEQFFGPGTRLTVL.

The chain is built from TRBV5-1 and TRBJ2-3, with TRBD1 matching over 9 bases. V shed 0 bases, J shed 3 bases, and the junction held 5 bases outside the gene matches. Germline V lookup: CDR1 SGHRS, CDR2 YFSETQ. The CDR3 has 16 residues. The CDR3 region has the DNA TGCGCCAGCAGCTTGGAACAGGGGGCCCGGACAGATACGCAGTATTTT. Protein product: CASSLEQGARTDTQYF.

The V and J genes are TRBV7-3 and TRBJ1-6, with TRBD1 matching over 10 bases. The CDR3 has 15 amino acids. Germline CDR1 SGHTA, CDR2 FQGTGA. With V trimmed by 6 bases and J by 7 bases, 6 bases remained unmatched. In DNA form, the CDR3 reads TGTGCCAGCAGGTCCGGGACAGGGGCGAATTCACCCCTCCACTTT. This gives the protein CASRSGTGANSPLHF.

The chain carries TRBV30 and TRBJ2-3; the D gene could be TRBD1 or TRBD2 (5 bases each). There are 15 residues in the CDR3. Looked up from germline, CDR1 is GTSNPN and CDR2 is SVGIG (reference sequence). The V end was cut by 2 bases, the J end by 3 bases, with 15 bases between. CDR3 residues: CAWSYRGGGTDTQYF. The CDR3 coding sequence is TGTGCCTGGAGTTATCGTGGTGGGGGTACAGATACGCAGTATTTT.

This clone occurred a few times. A much larger clone differs from this one at a single base, so this may be a read error. The J gene is TRBJ2-4, the V gene TRBV2; 8 bases agree with TRBD2. The CDR3 extends over 14 amino acids. Looked up from germline, CDR1 is SNHLY and CDR2 is FYNNEI. CDR3 in amino acids: CSSSRGLAENIQYF. The CDR3 DNA sequence: TGTTCCAGCAGTCGTGGACTAGCCGAAAACATTCAGTACTTC.